This entry describes one TCR beta chain. Its antigen is not yet known. Base qualities are missing; no much larger clone stands one base away. These data are taken from a study of identical twins (dated by TCRdb to the mid-2010s). Turning to the overall study: To test whether fetal clonotypes persist, this study deep-sequenced TCR alpha and beta repertoires from monozygotic twins, from unrelated adults of various ages, and from cord blood. To rule out contamination, replicate twin experiments were performed at different times with different library preparation protocols.

All donors were healthy Caucasians. Three pairs of female monozygotic twins, all aged roughly 18 to 29 years, made up the twin cohort. Peripheral blood mononuclear cells were used as the source from which RNA for TCR libraries was isolated. The protocol used for the library was 5' RACE. The sample was run on an Illumina HiSeq 2000. Template switching added a universal primer binding site, and the final cDNA carried a unique molecular identifier that allowed TCR cDNA molecules to be counted accurately. Specific primers in the conserved constant-segment region were used to synthesize first-strand cDNA for the TCR alpha and beta chains. To control for contamination, every cDNA library carried two barcodes: a SMART-Mk sample barcode plus Illumina barcodes. Two successive PCR steps introduced TruSeq adapter sequences along with Illumina sample barcodes. Sequencing of the TCR alpha and beta cDNA libraries was done on the Illumina HiSeq platform using custom primers. From the authors' description of their analysis: MiGEC processed the raw reads to extract unique molecular identifiers, while MiXCR was used to determine the CDR3 positions. Recombination models were inferred per individual with the repgenHMM and IGoR tools using an EM algorithm. Shared clonotype analysis was performed with the tcR package in R, normalizing sharing by the product of cloneset sizes. Out-of-frame nonproductive sequences were analyzed to study raw recombination free of thymic and clonal selection effects. The raw public reads went through TCRdb reprocessing: fastp at Q25, MiXCR clone calling, in-frame beta chains kept. Each entry merges the rows of one CDR3 protein and shows their most common DNA and genes. TCRdb assigned the V and J calls; the authors' analysis was not used. The sample has 550,000 to 800,000 distinct CDR3 sequences on record, 7.1% of them singletons. Roughly 1.6% of the sample lies in the top ten.

V drops 8 bases and J drops 2 bases, leaving 9 bases in between. From a lookup of the germline V gene, CDR1 and CDR2 are MNHEY and SVGAGI. From cysteine to phenylalanine, the CDR3 is 12 amino acids long. The DNA shown is the 36-base CDR3, in frame from base 1. What the authors observed across the whole study: Conclusions relied on cross-sectional statistical analysis, since the same donors could not be followed over many years. Excess twin sharing in beta out-of-frame sequences was weaker because fewer shared sequences lowered the signal-to-noise ratio. Out-of-frame TCR alpha sequences shared between twins showed an excess of low generation-probability sequences compared with coincidental sharing between unrelated individuals. Fewer insertions were carried by abundant cord blood beta clonotypes, a similar but weaker trend appeared in young adult naive repertoires, and no such trend appeared in memory repertoires. Zero-insertion analyses could be partly confounded by invariant T cells such as MAIT and iNKT, although diverse VJ usage argued against such confounding for most clonotypes. Out-of-frame TCR alpha sharing in monozygotic twins was systematically underestimated by recombination models, whereas sharing between unrelated individuals was in agreement with the recombination models.

The same specimen was also included in a second study, on yellow fever vaccine responses in identical twins. The second study reports: The authors reported that the T cell response to vaccination in identical twins appeared partly convergent and partly personalized. In the study, vaccine-responding T cell clones were precisely tracked in identical twins.

The V and J segments used are TRBV6-5 and TRBJ1-2; the D gene is perhaps TRBD1, on 6 matching bases. This TCR was recovered from a woman between 18 and 29 years old in good health. Specimen: PBMCs. At the DNA level, the sequence is TGTGCCAGCTGGGACATCAACTATGGCTACACCTTC. It codes for CASWDINYGYTF.